The 16 T cell receptor beta chains reported below all come from one sample, sequenced in a study of shared clonotypes between healthy human individuals. Here immunoSEQ multiplex PCR was the method, and the copy in TCRdb shows in-frame clones only, minus some. The sample records around 530,000 clones, roughly four fifths being singletons. Sequenced material: PBMCs. The receptors originated from a woman in her thirties or forties in good health. Some clones in this sample may be carry-over from other donors' samples.

The chain has TRBV7-2 and TRBJ2-1, with a tentative D call TRBD2 (5 bases). This CDR3 is 12 amino acids long. V was cut by 2 bases and J by 9 bases, with 8 bases left in between. In germline, CDR1 is SGHTA, CDR2 FQGNSA. The chain's CDR3 is CASSLFSAEQFF. CDR3 DNA sequence: TGTGCCAGCAGCTTATTTAGCGCTGAGCAGTTCTTC.

This clone was detected many times. The V call is TRBV5-4, the J call TRBJ2-7; D might be TRBD2 (6 bases). V lost 0 bases, J lost 4 bases, and 11 bases lay in between. Germline values: CDR1 SGHNT, CDR2 YYREEE (reference sequence). This CDR3 contains 14 residues. The CDR3 sequence is CASSLAGDGYEQYF. The CDR3 DNA reads TGTGCCAGCAGCTTGGCGGGAGACGGTTACGAGCAGTACTTC.

A word on this clone: Other DNA sequences from this sample encode an identical CDR3 as well. This chain connects TRBV9 to TRBJ2-3; no reliable D call. Germline V gene data show CDR1 as SGDLS and CDR2 as YYNGEE. V was clipped by 0 bases and J by 1 base, with 6 bases between them. The CDR3 sequence is 14 residues long. CDR3 nucleotide sequence: TGTGCCAGCAGCGTAGTCCAGGGCACAGATACGCAGTATTTT. Its translation is CASSVVQGTDTQYF. Based on the CDR3 plus reference TRBV9 and TRBJ2-3, the full variable domain is DSGVTQTPKHLITATGQRVTLRCSPRSGDLSVYWYQQSLDQGLQFLIQYYNGEERAKGNILERFSAQQFPDLHSELNLSSLELGDSALYFCASSVVQGTDTQYFGPGTRLTVL.

CDR3 sequence: CSVSSGGGDTQYF. CDR3 sequence (DNA): TGCAGCGTCAGTAGCGGGGGTGGAGATACGCAGTATTTT. The rearrangement links TRBV29-1 to TRBJ2-3; 9 nucleotides match TRBD2. This CDR3 comprises 13 residues. The J segment lost 5 bases and the V segment lost 6 bases, leaving 6 bases of the junction unmatched. Germline V gene sequence: CDR1 SQVTM, CDR2 ANQGSEA.

V usage is TRBV7-3 and J usage is TRBJ2-2; 11 bases agree with TRBD2. The CDR3 loop spans 18 amino acids. CDR1 is SGHTA, CDR2 FQGTGA, per germline. Trimming removed 1 base from V and 5 bases from J; junction bases left unmatched: 9. The CDR3 region has the DNA TGTGCCAGCAGCTTAAACCCCCCCGGGACTAGCGGAACCGGGGAGCTGTTTTTT. The encoded protein is CASSLNPPGTSGTGELFF.

This rearrangement joins TRBV28 to TRBJ2-2; TRBD1 matches at 10 bases. CDR1 and CDR2 from the germline V gene are MDHEN and SYDVKM. This CDR3 has 16 residues. J lost 5 bases, V lost 2 bases, and 5 bases had no gene match. The CDR3 sequence: CASSLHGTGVTGELFF. DNA for the CDR3: TGTGCCAGCAGTTTACACGGGACAGGGGTTACCGGGGAGCTGTTTTTT.

The chain couples TRBV5-1 to TRBJ2-3; no clear D gene. Germline assignment: CDR1 SGHRS and CDR2 YFSETQ. This CDR3 spans 15 amino acids. The V gene lost 0 bases and the J gene lost 6 bases, with 14 bases spanning the gap. The CDR3, as DNA: TGCGCCAGCAGCTTGGTCTCGCACGCCCGGGATACGCAGTATTTT. It is translated as CASSLVSHARDTQYF.

The chain couples TRBV6-5 to TRBJ1-2, with D possibly being TRBD1 (5 bases). Per germline, CDR1 MNHEY and CDR2 SVGAGI. Deletions cut 2 bases from V and 7 bases from J, with 17 bases between. This CDR3 region has 15 residues. Here the CDR3 reads CASSYNLEGLTGYTF. As DNA, the CDR3 is TGTGCCAGCAGTTACAATCTAGAGGGACTAACTGGCTACACCTTC.

This chain connects TRBV5-1 to TRBJ1-4, with TRBD1 as a possible D gene (6 bases). Trimming stripped 1 base from V and 4 bases from J, with 11 bases between. The CDR3 has 15 amino acids. The germline V gene has CDR1 SGHRS and CDR2 YFSETQ. The CDR3 DNA follows: TGCGCCAGCAGCTTGTCCCAGGGGTTTAATGAAAAACTGTTTTTT. Its protein is CASSLSQGFNEKLFF.

As concerns this clone: Other DNA sequences in the same sample also yield this CDR3. This chain uses TRBV27 with TRBJ2-3; no clear D gene. V gave up 6 bases and J gave up 2 bases, with 6 bases separating them. There are 12 residues in the CDR3. Germline V gene sequence: CDR1 MNHEY, CDR2 SMNVEV (reference sequence). As DNA, the CDR3 is TGTGCCAGCAGGGGGTCCACAGATACGCAGTATTTT. Residues: CASRGSTDTQYF.

The chain recombines TRBV2 with TRBJ2-7, with 12 bases lining up with TRBD2. V gave up 4 bases and J gave up 2 bases; unmatched junction bases: 6. Germline V gene data show CDR1 as SNHLY and CDR2 as FYNNEI. The CDR3 loop spans 16 amino acids. The CDR3 DNA reads as TGTGCCAGCAGTGCGGGACTAGCGGGTGCCGCCTACGAGCAGTACTTC. This translates into CASSAGLAGAAYEQYF.

The chain has TRBV27 and TRBJ2-7, with TRBD2 identical over 7 bases. The germline V gene has CDR1 MNHEY and CDR2 SMNVEV (reference sequence). The CDR3 is made up of 13 amino acids. V shed 8 bases and J 3 bases; nucleotides not matched to a gene: 7. CDR3 protein: CASRPSGDYEQYF. The CDR3 DNA sequence: TGTGCCAGCCGCCCTAGCGGAGACTACGAGCAGTACTTC.

This chain connects TRBV5-8 to TRBJ2-1; D gene ambiguous. V was pared by 2 bases and J by 6 bases, with 9 bases between. Germline V gene data show CDR1 as SGHTS and CDR2 as YDEGEE. The CDR3 is made up of 13 amino acids. For the CDR3, the DNA is TGTGCCAGCAGCTTTGTACAGATCAATGAGCAGTTCTTC. It yields the protein CASSFVQINEQFF.

The gene calls are TRBV5-6 and TRBJ2-4, with TRBD2 as a possible D gene (6 bases). There are 16 residues in the CDR3. V was clipped by 1 base and J by 0 bases, with 11 bases between them. CDR1 and CDR2 (germline): SGHDT, YYEEEE. CDR3 coding DNA: TGTGCCAGCAGCTTGTCGGGGGTTGCAGCCAAAAACATTCAGTACTTC. It yields the protein CASSLSGVAAKNIQYF.

The chain links TRBV2 to TRBJ2-1; 12 bases fit TRBD2. Germline V gene sequence: CDR1 SNHLY, CDR2 FYNNEI. CDR3 size: 17 residues. Germline trimming cut 2 bases from V and 4 bases from J; bases unmatched to any gene: 6. The CDR3 loop reads CASSERVLAGGYNEQFF. The CDR3 bases are TGTGCCAGCAGTGAACGGGTACTAGCGGGAGGTTACAATGAGCAGTTCTTC. Full variable domain (rest looked up from reference TRBV2 and TRBJ2-1): EPEVTQTPSHQVTQMGQEVILRCVPISNHLYFYWYRQILGQKVEFLVSFYNNEISEKSEIFDDQFSVERPDGSNFTLKIRSTKLEDSAMYFCASSERVLAGGYNEQFFGPGTRLTVL.

This clone was recorded a few times. The V and J genes are TRBV18 and TRBJ2-6; D remains ambiguous. The CDR3 sequence is 14 residues long. Germline V gene data show CDR1 as KGHSH and CDR2 as LQKENI. The germline V and J ends were trimmed by 5 bases and 0 bases, with 5 bases remaining between them. The CDR3 region has the DNA TGTGCCAGCTCATTGAACTCTGGGGCCAACGTCCTGACTTTC. Translation: CASSLNSGANVLTF. Looking up the rest from reference TRBV18 and TRBJ2-6 gives the full variable domain: NAGVMQNPRHLVRRRGQEARLRCSPMKGHSHVYWYRQLPEEGLKFMVYLQKENIIDESGMPKERFSAEFPKEGPSILRIQQVVRGDSAAYFCASSLNSGANVLTFGAGSRLTVL.